The T cell receptor beta chain described here comes from a study of hypomethylating agent response in myelodysplastic syndrome. Looking at the study overall: Either azacitidine (about 70% of the 11) or decitabine (3 of 11) was given.

Study-wide findings and caveats: Whether shared GLIPH2 clusters recognize novel MDS antigens was not confirmed.

In the case of this clone: As yet, its antigen is unknown.

The CDR3 runs 15 residues. V shed 6 bases and J 1 base; nucleotides not matched to a gene: 3. Germline assignment: CDR1 SNHLY and CDR2 FYNNEI. Two replicates of around 200 ng each gave 400 ng DNA per sample, survey resolution. Clones were sequenced by immunoSEQ multiplex PCR, and TCRdb holds only the in-frame ones, with some missing. The sample contains under 5,500 clones, around 80% of which appear only once. This specimen consisted of bone marrow, obtained before or after starting hypomethylating agent treatment for myelodysplastic syndrome (not recorded which). This chain uses TRBV2 with TRBJ2-3; 11 bases agree with TRBD2. This TCR came from a human donor with myelodysplastic syndrome. CDR3 coding DNA: TGTGCCAGCAGGGAGACTAGCGGGGGCACAGATACGCAGTATTTT. It translates to CASRETSGGTDTQYF.